In its sample, the clone carrying this T cell receptor beta chain was seen a few times. Its antigen is not identified. These data belong to a study of response to subunit inactivated influenza vaccine. General study points: Every seasonal influenza vaccination brings in few new T cells, the authors suggested.

Each CDR3 protein is one row after TCRdb ran MiXCR on the RT-PCR reads. The sample records 500,000 to 650,000 distinct CDR3 sequences, 7.6% being singletons. Germline V gene data show CDR1 as SGHKS and CDR2 as YYEKEE (reference sequence). The CDR3 loop spans 15 amino acids. The V end lost 4 bases, the J end lost 2 bases, and 13 bases lay between the germline ends. The chain employs TRBV5-5 and TRBJ2-1; D might be TRBD2 (7 bases). This receptor was identified in a man between 50 and 69 years old who received an inactivated influenza vaccine. Sequencing was performed on PBMCs from blood, taken less than 30 months after vaccination. The CDR3 sequence is CASSPGAGAYNEQFF. The CDR3, as DNA: TGTGCCAGCAGCCCGGGGGCGGGGGCCTACAATGAGCAGTTCTTC.